This TCR beta chain originates from a study of PD-1 blockade in classical Hodgkin lymphoma (dated by TCRdb to 2018 to 2020). Context from the whole study: Nivolumab dosing was 3 mg/kg intravenously every 2 weeks, continuing until either disease progression or unacceptable toxicity. A peripheral blood immune signature of response to PD-1 blockade in classical Hodgkin lymphoma was defined using TCR beta sequencing and CyTOF. Points the paper makes about the study in general: By C4D1, a significant rise was seen in CD4+ TCR diversity but not in CD8+ TCR diversity (p=0.0027 vs p=0.16), and the rise was most apparent among complete responders (p=0.02). The study covered only a single clinical trial cohort, and the causes of the repertoire differences, possibly disease activity or prior therapy, were still not defined. Baseline diversity similar to that of newly diagnosed patients was observed in trial patients achieving complete response, whereas significantly lower diversity was observed in partial responders and progressors. Lower diversity was seen in patients whose nivolumab began less than 1 year after ASCT, and these patients were left out of later analyses so that immune reconstitution would not confound the results. Newly diagnosed patients were reported to have lower baseline TCR diversity than healthy donors, and relapsed/refractory patients were reported to have lower baseline TCR diversity still.

The Qiagen DNeasy kit was used to extract genomic DNA from unsorted PBMCs and from the negatively selected CD4+ and CD8+ fractions. Amplification of TCR beta CDR3 regions was done by immunoSEQ multiplex PCR with primers that anneal to V and J segments. A synthetic immune receptor repertoire was used to minimize amplification bias, and any residual bias was removed computationally once sequencing was done. Concerning the study's data processing: Repertoire diversity was quantified as the Shannon entropy index using custom Python scripts. Unsorted, CD4+ and CD8+ repertoires were examined separately, except in combined analyses, for which CD4+ and CD8+ sequences were merged in silico. Clonal expansion was defined as at least a 2-fold frequency increase after treatment relative to C1D1, with a pseudocount of 0.5 for undetected baseline clones. Clones with 0 or 1 copy at C1D1 were defined as singleton clones, while clones with 2 or more copies were defined as non-singleton clones. Clones expanded in unsorted samples were labelled as CD4+, CD8+ or unknown by matching protein sequences in sorted samples from the same patient. Wilcoxon tests were applied to paired samples to test diversity changes from C1D1 to C4D1. Drawn from immuneACCESS, this table holds only the in-frame rearrangements with V and J called that TCRdb kept. Clones are partly lost; checked studies trace under half to an unresolved V gene and leave the rest unexplained. The D gene and trimming were derived from the DNA, and the V and J assignments and clone size from that table. Present in this sample are under 20,000 clones, 70% of which were seen just once. 2.5% of the sample lies in the top ten.

Measured from the cysteine to the phenylalanine, the CDR3 is 14 residues long. The CDR3 DNA has 42 bases and is translated from base 1. V gives up 6 bases and J gives up 0 bases, and the segment between their germline ends measures 12 bases. Via the germline V gene, CDR1 is MDHEN and CDR2 SYDVKM. Explained via the paper, the time point label denotes: cycle 4 day 1 (C4D1), after less than seven weeks of nivolumab. All trial patients had relapsed after autologous stem cell transplantation, with cohorts A, B and C differing in prior brentuximab vedotin exposure. Magnetic negative selection with a Miltenyi CD4+ T cell isolation kit was used to purify CD4+ T cells from thawed PBMCs. The trial cohort included some 53 patients with relapsed/refractory classical Hodgkin lymphoma, and each patient had a best overall response of complete response, partial response or progressive disease. In the multi-cohort phase II CheckMate 205 trial, trial patients received single-agent nivolumab. An independent review committee assessed best overall response by applying the 2007 International Working Group response criteria. Trial PBMCs were collected immediately before nivolumab initiation (C1D1) and during therapy at cycle 2 day 1 and cycle 4 day 1. Peripheral blood was collected in 8 mL Vacutainer Cell Preparation Tubes, from which PBMCs were isolated by centrifugation and then cryopreserved. Purified CD4+ and CD8+ fractions were prepared only for cases with an additional available PBMC sample. On LS columns in a quadroMACS separator, the magnetically labelled cells were depleted, and the flow-through was collected as the purified fraction.

In regard to this clone: It lacks a known antigen. No base quality values were provided; no much bigger clone lies one nucleotide off.

The receptor's source is a human donor with classical Hodgkin lymphoma. Recombination connected TRBV28 to TRBJ2-7; TRBD2 is a possible D gene, resting on 5 matching bases. The material was CD4+ T cells from blood, obtained before the fourth cycle of nivolumab. The nucleotides are TGTGCCAGCAGGAGTGGTCTAGCCTCCTACGAGCAGTACTTC. Its product reads: CASRSGLASYEQYF.